A selection of T cell receptor beta chains follows, all from one sample in a study of T cells in Graves' hyperthyroidism and ophthalmopathy. TCRdb re-derived calls from the multiplex PCR reads in MiXCR, one entry per CDR3 protein. The sample gives 350,000 to 450,000 distinct CDR3 sequences, 11% to 15% of which show up once; approximately 27% is in the top ten. Sequenced sample: blood. The receptors shown here come from a man aged 50 to 60 with Graves' ophthalmopathy. CDR3s include the opening cysteine and the closing phenylalanine or tryptophan. The D gene is left open where the match is weak. The size entry is marked missing in some rows and otherwise reads once, few, many or a size class.

v_gene: TRBV12-3/TRBV12-4
abundance: -
d_gene: -
j_gene: TRBJ2-7
len: 13
CDR3nt: TGTGCCAGCAGTTTCAGGGATTTAGACGAGCAGTACTTC
CDR3aa: CASSFRDLDEQYF

v_gene: TRBV12-3/TRBV12-4
abundance: many
d_gene: -
j_gene: TRBJ2-7
len: 15
CDR3nt: TGTGCCAGCAGAGGCGTCCGGGATAGCTCCTACGAGCAGTACTTC
CDR3aa: CASRGVRDSSYEQYF

v_gene: TRBV6-6
abundance: few
d_gene: -
j_gene: TRBJ1-4
len: 16
CDR3nt: TGTGCCAGCAGTTACGTACGGGGAGGGGATTATGAAAAACTGTTTTTT
CDR3aa: CASSYVRGGDYEKLFF

v_gene: TRBV6-8
abundance: many
d_gene: TRBD1
j_gene: TRBJ1-1
len: 17
CDR3nt: TGTGCCAGCAGTTACGGCCAGGGGGCTTCCTCGAACACTGAAGCTTTCTTT
CDR3aa: CASSYGQGASSNTEAFF

v_gene: TRBV7-2
abundance: -
d_gene: -
j_gene: TRBJ2-2
len: 14
CDR3nt: TGTGCCAGTAGGGTGGGAGTGAACCCCGGGGAGCTGTTTTTT
CDR3aa: CASRVGVNPGELFF

v_gene: TRBV27
abundance: many
d_gene: -
j_gene: TRBJ2-5
len: 15
CDR3nt: TGTGCCAGCAGCCAGACACTCTCTACAAGAGAGACCCAGTACTTC
CDR3aa: CASSQTLSTRETQYF

v_gene: TRBV20-1
abundance: few
d_gene: -
j_gene: TRBJ2-3
len: 15
CDR3nt: TGCAGTGCTAGAGATATAGGGGGTCTTTGGGATACGCAGTATTTT
CDR3aa: CSARDIGGLWDTQYF

v_gene: TRBV2
abundance: many
d_gene: TRBD1
j_gene: TRBJ2-2
len: 14
CDR3nt: TGTGCCAGCAGTTATGACAGGGGAAACGGGGAGCTGTTTTTT
CDR3aa: CASSYDRGNGELFF

v_gene: TRBV2
abundance: -
d_gene: -
j_gene: TRBJ2-5
len: 11
CDR3nt: TGTGCCAGACGGAACCAAGAGACCCAGTACTTC
CDR3aa: CARRNQETQYF

v_gene: TRBV13
abundance: -
d_gene: -
j_gene: TRBJ1-5
len: 14
CDR3nt: TGTGCCAGCAGCTTACGAGCGGGCGGGGGGCCCCAGCATTTT
CDR3aa: CASSLRAGGGPQHF

v_gene: TRBV10-1
abundance: many
d_gene: -
j_gene: TRBJ2-2
len: 12
CDR3nt: TGCGCCAGCACACCCGACTTCAGGGAGCTGTTTTTT
CDR3aa: CASTPDFRELFF

v_gene: TRBV3-1
abundance: many
d_gene: -
j_gene: TRBJ2-5
len: 14
CDR3nt: TGTGCCAGCATGCCGGGGACCCCGAGCGAGACCCAGTACTTC
CDR3aa: CASMPGTPSETQYF

v_gene: TRBV3-1
abundance: many
d_gene: -
j_gene: TRBJ2-2
len: 15
CDR3nt: TGTGCCAGCAGCCAGGTTCAGGGGAACACCGGGGAGCTGTTTTTT
CDR3aa: CASSQVQGNTGELFF

v_gene: TRBV20-1
abundance: many
d_gene: TRBD2
j_gene: TRBJ2-1
len: 16
CDR3nt: TGCAGTGCTAGTAGGCTAGCGGGAGGGAGCGTCAATGAGCAGTTCTTC
CDR3aa: CSASRLAGGSVNEQFF

v_gene: TRBV27
abundance: many
d_gene: -
j_gene: TRBJ1-1
len: 16
CDR3nt: TGTGCCAGCGGCCACCTGGGGGTATCCATGAACACTGAAGCTTTCTTT
CDR3aa: CASGHLGVSMNTEAFF

v_gene: TRBV12-3/TRBV12-4
abundance: many
d_gene: TRBD1
j_gene: TRBJ2-1
len: 21
CDR3nt: TGTGCCAGCAGTTCACCGACGGGGACAGGGGCTTCTCGTAGCTCCTACAATGAGCAGTTCTTC
CDR3aa: CASSSPTGTGASRSSYNEQFF

v_gene: TRBV24-1
abundance: many
d_gene: TRBD1
j_gene: TRBJ2-1
len: 14
CDR3nt: TGTGCCACCAGTGATTCGGGACAGAACGATGAGCAGTTCTTC
CDR3aa: CATSDSGQNDEQFF

v_gene: TRBV2
abundance: -
d_gene: -
j_gene: TRBJ2-5
len: 12
CDR3nt: TGTGCCAGCAGTGTCGATTCTGAGACCCAGTACTTC
CDR3aa: CASSVDSETQYF

v_gene: TRBV9
abundance: many
d_gene: TRBD1
j_gene: TRBJ2-7
len: 14
CDR3nt: TGTGCCAGCAGCCGAGGGGGCGCCTCCTACGAGCAGTACTTC
CDR3aa: CASSRGGASYEQYF

v_gene: TRBV19
abundance: few
d_gene: -
j_gene: TRBJ1-1
len: 12
CDR3nt: TGTGCCAGTAGTAAAGGGGGGACTGAAGCTTTCTTT
CDR3aa: CASSKGGTEAFF

v_gene: TRBV11-2
abundance: many
d_gene: TRBD2
j_gene: TRBJ2-4
len: 17
CDR3nt: TGTGCCAGCAGCTCAGATCTAGCGGGAGAACGACAGGACATTCAGTACTTC
CDR3aa: CASSSDLAGERQDIQYF

v_gene: TRBV2
abundance: many
d_gene: -
j_gene: TRBJ2-1
len: 11
CDR3nt: TGTGCCAGCACTCCGGGAAATGAGCAGTTCTTC
CDR3aa: CASTPGNEQFF

v_gene: TRBV5-1
abundance: many
d_gene: TRBD1
j_gene: TRBJ2-1
len: 15
CDR3nt: TGCGCCAGCAGCTTGGGGACAGGGGGAGGGAATGAGCAGTTCTTC
CDR3aa: CASSLGTGGGNEQFF

v_gene: TRBV27
abundance: -
d_gene: -
j_gene: TRBJ2-1
len: 13
CDR3nt: TGTGCCAGCAGTTTCCGGGAAGACTATGAGCAGTTCTTC
CDR3aa: CASSFREDYEQFF

v_gene: TRBV30
abundance: many
d_gene: TRBD1
j_gene: TRBJ2-2
len: 15
CDR3nt: TGTGCCTGGAGGAAACCGGGACAGGGAGTCGGGGAGCTGTTTTTT
CDR3aa: CAWRKPGQGVGELFF

v_gene: TRBV6-5
abundance: -
d_gene: TRBD2
j_gene: TRBJ2-3
len: 18
CDR3nt: TGTGCCAGCAGTTACACTTCTTCGACTAGCTCTTACACAGATACGCAGTATTTT
CDR3aa: CASSYTSSTSSYTDTQYF

v_gene: TRBV4-1
abundance: many
d_gene: TRBD2
j_gene: TRBJ2-1
len: 16
CDR3nt: TGCGCCAGCAGCCAACAGACTAGCGGGAGGGCCAGTGAGCAGTTCTTC
CDR3aa: CASSQQTSGRASEQFF

v_gene: TRBV7-3
abundance: many
d_gene: -
j_gene: TRBJ2-3
len: 13
CDR3nt: TGTGCCAGCAGTAAGGGTTTTCAAGATACGCAGTATTTT
CDR3aa: CASSKGFQDTQYF

v_gene: TRBV7-9
abundance: few
d_gene: -
j_gene: TRBJ2-7
len: 14
CDR3nt: TGTGCCAGCAGCCCTGGGCCCCCGGGGTACGAGCAGTACTTC
CDR3aa: CASSPGPPGYEQYF

v_gene: TRBV11-2
abundance: -
d_gene: TRBD1
j_gene: TRBJ2-5
len: 14
CDR3nt: TGTGCCAGCAGCCCGGGACAGGGGTACGATACCCAGTACTTC
CDR3aa: CASSPGQGYDTQYF

v_gene: TRBV5-1
abundance: -
d_gene: TRBD2
j_gene: TRBJ2-1
len: 17
CDR3nt: TGCGCCAGCAGCCCACAGATACTAGCGGAGAGTGTGAATGAGCAGTTCTTC
CDR3aa: CASSPQILAESVNEQFF

v_gene: TRBV28
abundance: -
d_gene: TRBD2
j_gene: TRBJ2-3
len: 14
CDR3nt: TGTGCCAGCCACCAAGCGGGAGTCACAGATACGCAGTATTTT
CDR3aa: CASHQAGVTDTQYF

v_gene: TRBV29-1
abundance: many
d_gene: -
j_gene: TRBJ1-1
len: 13
CDR3nt: TGCAGCGTTAAAGGCAGGGGGAACACTGAAGCTTTCTTT
CDR3aa: CSVKGRGNTEAFF

v_gene: TRBV2
abundance: many
d_gene: -
j_gene: TRBJ1-3
len: 15
CDR3nt: TGTGCCAGCAGTGGATCAATCCTCGGGGGAAACACCATATATTTT
CDR3aa: CASSGSILGGNTIYF

v_gene: TRBV30
abundance: many
d_gene: -
j_gene: TRBJ2-7
len: 14
CDR3nt: TGTGCCTGGAGTGTTTTAGCAGGGGCCTACGAGCAGTACTTC
CDR3aa: CAWSVLAGAYEQYF

v_gene: TRBV19
abundance: few
d_gene: TRBD2
j_gene: TRBJ2-2
len: 18
CDR3nt: TGTGCCAGTAGTACTGGGACTAGCGGGAGGGCCTACACCGGGGAGCTGTTTTTT
CDR3aa: CASSTGTSGRAYTGELFF

v_gene: TRBV11-2
abundance: many
d_gene: -
j_gene: TRBJ1-3
len: 12
CDR3nt: TGTGCCAGTAAAGCAACTGGAAACACCATATATTTT
CDR3aa: CASKATGNTIYF

v_gene: TRBV7-9
abundance: many
d_gene: -
j_gene: TRBJ1-1
len: 13
CDR3nt: TGTGCCAGCACCACCACCAAGGTGGCTGAAGCTTTCTTT
CDR3aa: CASTTTKVAEAFF

v_gene: TRBV27
abundance: -
d_gene: -
j_gene: TRBJ1-1
len: 13
CDR3nt: TGTGCCAGCAGTTTATGGCTAGGGGGAGAAGCTTTCTTT
CDR3aa: CASSLWLGGEAFF

v_gene: TRBV5-1
abundance: -
d_gene: -
j_gene: TRBJ2-2
len: 21
CDR3nt: TGCGCCAGCAGCTCGAACTCATACACCCTCGGACTACCCCGGAGCACCGGGGAGCTGTTTTTT
CDR3aa: CASSSNSYTLGLPRSTGELFF

v_gene: TRBV2
abundance: many
d_gene: TRBD2
j_gene: TRBJ2-5
len: 17
CDR3nt: TGTGCCAGCAGTCCCACCGGACTAGCGGGAGTCCAAGAGACCCAGTACTTC
CDR3aa: CASSPTGLAGVQETQYF

v_gene: TRBV29-1
abundance: many
d_gene: TRBD2
j_gene: TRBJ2-7
len: 14
CDR3nt: TGCAGCGTTGTGAGGACTAGCGGGAGCTACGAGCAGTACTTC
CDR3aa: CSVVRTSGSYEQYF

v_gene: TRBV7-6
abundance: many
d_gene: TRBD1
j_gene: TRBJ2-7
len: 14
CDR3nt: TGTGCCAGCGGCACAAGACAGGGTCTCTACGAGCAGTACTTC
CDR3aa: CASGTRQGLYEQYF

v_gene: TRBV7-9
abundance: few
d_gene: -
j_gene: TRBJ2-1
len: 11
CDR3nt: TGTGCCAGCAGCTTAGAGAGACTTTTTGTCTTC
CDR3aa: CASSLERLFVF

v_gene: TRBV11-2
abundance: -
d_gene: -
j_gene: TRBJ2-1
len: 13
CDR3nt: TGTGCCAGCAGCACCGGACGGACCAATGAGCAGTTCTTC
CDR3aa: CASSTGRTNEQFF

v_gene: TRBV11-3
abundance: many
d_gene: -
j_gene: TRBJ2-7
len: 15
CDR3nt: TGTGCCAGCAGCCCGGAGGCGCAGATATCCTACGAGCAGTACTTC
CDR3aa: CASSPEAQISYEQYF

v_gene: TRBV14
abundance: many
d_gene: TRBD1
j_gene: TRBJ2-7
len: 14
CDR3nt: TGTGCCAGCAGCCAGGGACAGCTAAACTACGAGCAGTACTTC
CDR3aa: CASSQGQLNYEQYF